This T cell receptor beta chain was identified during a study of PD-L1 blockade in urothelial cancer. Study-level background: Beginning in about 2014, patients received atezolizumab, given as 1,200 mg intravenously every 3 weeks. Patients had undergone 0 to 3 prior chemotherapy regimens. The analyses of blood took place 3 weeks (second dose) and 6 weeks after treatment start. Typically, measured as a median, blood samples had 141,255 T cells.

The CDR3 is 14 amino acids. Germline V gene lookup returns CDR1 SEHNR and CDR2 FQNEAQ (reference sequence). Trimming shortened V by 5 bases and J by 7 bases, and 17 bases separated the two germline ends. Produced via immunoSEQ multiplex PCR; TCRdb's table is partial and in-frame only. Here the sample spans roughly 29,000 clones, around 80% being singletons. This specimen consisted of PBMCs, obtained around atezolizumab (anti-PD-L1) treatment. The gene calls are TRBV7-9 and TRBJ1-2; D is uncertain. This TCR was sampled from a man over 45 with urothelial cancer. The CDR3, as DNA: TGTGCCAGCAGCCCTCCCGGGTCGAGCGTTGGCTACACCTTC. It encodes CASSPPGSSVGYTF.